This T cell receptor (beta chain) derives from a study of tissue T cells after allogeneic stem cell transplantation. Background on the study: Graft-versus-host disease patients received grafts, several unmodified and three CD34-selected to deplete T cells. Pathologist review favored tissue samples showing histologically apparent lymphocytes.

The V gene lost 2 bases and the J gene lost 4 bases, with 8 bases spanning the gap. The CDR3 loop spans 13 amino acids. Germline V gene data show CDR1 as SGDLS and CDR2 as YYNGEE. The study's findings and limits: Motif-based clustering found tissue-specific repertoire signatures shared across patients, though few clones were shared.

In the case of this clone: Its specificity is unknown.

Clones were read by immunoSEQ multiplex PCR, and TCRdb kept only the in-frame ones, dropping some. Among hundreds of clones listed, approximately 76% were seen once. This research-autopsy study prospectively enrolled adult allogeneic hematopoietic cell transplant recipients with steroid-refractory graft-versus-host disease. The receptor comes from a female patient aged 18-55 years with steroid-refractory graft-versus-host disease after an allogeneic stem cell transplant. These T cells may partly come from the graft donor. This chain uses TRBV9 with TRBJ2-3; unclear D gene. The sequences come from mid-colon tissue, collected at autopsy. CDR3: CASSVTEADTQYF. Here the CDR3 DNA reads TGTGCCAGCAGCGTTACCGAAGCAGATACGCAGTATTTT.